A single sample gave rise to the 24 T cell receptor beta chains below, sequenced in a study of spatial heterogeneity in lung cancer. These receptors' targets are unknown. Study outcomes and limitations: Tracking of tumor mutation counts was seen in expanded intratumoral alpha and beta TCR counts.

Using its own MiXCR run on the 5' RACE reads, TCRdb lists one record per CDR3 protein. The sample records some 96,000 distinct CDR3 sequences, under 4.5% being singletons. Time point of the sample: sample taken at primary tumor resection. The sample here was lung tumor tissue, taken at surgery. The source is a male donor with early-stage non-small cell lung cancer.

This clonotype showed up many times. The rearrangement links TRBV2 to TRBJ1-6; D is uncertain. The CDR3 consists of 17 residues. The V end was cut by 4 bases, the J end by 0 bases, with 13 bases between. Looked up from germline, CDR1 is SNHLY and CDR2 is FYNNEI. DNA for the CDR3: TGTGCCAGCAGTGGTGGGGTTGGGAGCTCCTATAATTCACCCCTCCACTTT. Translation gives CASSGGVGSSYNSPLHF.

V usage is TRBV4-1 and J usage is TRBJ2-3, with D possibly being TRBD1 (6 bases). The CDR3 loop spans 14 amino acids. With 1 base removed from V and 6 bases from J, the gap between germline ends came to 11 bases. The germline CDR1 and CDR2 sequences are MGHRA and YSYEKL. In DNA, the CDR3 is TGCGCCAGCAGCCAAGGCAGGGGAAAGGATACGCAGTATTTT. Translating it yields CASSQGRGKDTQYF.

This clonotype appeared many times. The rearrangement links TRBV12-3 or TRBV12-4 to TRBJ1-6; a possible D gene is TRBD1 (5 bases). The CDR3 extends over 18 amino acids. V dropped 6 bases and J dropped 10 bases, with 28 bases sitting between them. The CDR3 protein is CASSEHRRGLISSSPLHF. The CDR3 DNA reads TGTGCCAGCAGCGAGCACCGCCGGGGCCTCATCTCATCCTCACCCCTCCACTTT.

This clonotype has a count of ten or more. The CDR3 DNA reads TGTGCCAGCAGTCCGGGACTAGGGGGCACAGATACGCAGTATTTT. It is translated as CASSPGLGGTDTQYF. This chain joins TRBV28 and TRBJ2-3; 8 positions agree with TRBD2. Germline lookup yields CDR1 MDHEN and CDR2 SYDVKM. After removal of 5 bases from V and 1 base from J, the junction contained 5 bases not matched to a gene. The CDR3 runs 15 residues.

The chain has TRBV27 and TRBJ1-1; D is uncertain. The CDR3 spans 14 residues. Between the trimmed V and J ends, which lost 4 bases and 2 bases, there was a span of 11 bases. Germline CDR1 and CDR2: MNHEY and SMNVEV (reference sequence). CDR3 in amino acids: CASSSIQSNTEAFF. The CDR3 DNA follows: TGTGCCAGCAGTTCCATTCAGAGTAACACTGAAGCTTTCTTT.

This clonotype was seen many times. The chain links TRBV5-1 to TRBJ2-3; maybe TRBD2 (6 bases). With 3 bases removed from V and 7 bases from J, the gap between germline ends came to 12 bases. This CDR3 has 13 amino acids. Per the germline V gene, CDR1 is SGHRS and CDR2 is YFSETQ. The CDR3 coding sequence is TGCGCCAGCAGCTGGGACTCATGGAATACGCAGTATTTT. Its protein is CASSWDSWNTQYF. Together with reference TRBV5-1 and TRBJ2-3, the CDR3 gives the full variable domain: KAGVTQTPRYLIKTRGQQVTLSCSPISGHRSVSWYQQTPGQGLQFLFEYFSETQRNKGNFPGRFSGRQFSNSRSEMNVSTLELGDSALYLCASSWDSWNTQYFGPGTRLTVL.

The rearrangement joins TRBV29-1 to TRBJ1-1, with D uncertain. The length of the CDR3 is 12 residues. V lost 5 bases and J lost 3, with 10 bases in between. Looked up from germline, CDR1 is SQVTM and CDR2 is ANQGSEA. The CDR3 DNA is TGCAGCGTTACTTTAAGAGACACTGAAGCTTTCTTT. It encodes CSVTLRDTEAFF.

This clonotype was detected ten times or more. The CDR3 is CASSLQGTDTQYF. The CDR3 DNA follows: TGTGCCAGCAGCCTCCAGGGCACAGATACGCAGTATTTT. V usage is TRBV7-9 and J usage is TRBJ2-3; no clear D gene. Trimming took off 5 bases at V and 1 base at J, with 7 bases between the two ends. The CDR3 sequence is 13 residues long. The germline V gene has CDR1 SEHNR and CDR2 FQNEAQ (reference sequence).

Many counts were recorded for this clonotype. The rearrangement joins TRBV20-1 to TRBJ2-7; 9 bases align to TRBD2. The CDR3 is 16 amino acids. Looked up from germline, CDR1 is DFQATT and CDR2 is SNEGSKA (reference sequence). With 6 bases clipped from V and 3 bases from J, the junction kept 15 bases outside the gene matches. The CDR3 spells CSAADSVAGEGYEQYF. The CDR3 DNA reads as TGCAGTGCCGCCGACTCGGTAGCGGGAGAAGGCTACGAGCAGTACTTC.

The chain joins TRBV7-9 to TRBJ2-3; the D gene is possibly TRBD2 (6 bases). Trimming took off 0 bases at V and 9 bases at J, with 10 bases between the two ends. From germline, CDR1 is SEHNR and CDR2 FQNEAQ (reference sequence). The CDR3 sequence is 13 residues long. CDR3 nucleotide sequence: TGTGCCAGCAGCTTAGCTCTGGCGGGGACGCAGTATTTT. This translates into CASSLALAGTQYF.

This clonotype was found many times. V usage is TRBV27 and J usage is TRBJ2-7; unclear D gene. V shed 8 bases and J shed 0 bases, with 20 bases lying between them. The CDR3 covers 16 residues. Looked up from germline, CDR1 is MNHEY and CDR2 is SMNVEV (reference sequence). CDR3 DNA sequence: TGTGCCAGCCAGTCGTTTTTCAGGAAAAGCTCCTACGAGCAGTACTTC. Protein sequence: CASQSFFRKSSYEQYF.

In its sample, this clonotype was seen many times. The J gene is TRBJ1-2, the V gene TRBV20-1, with D uncertain. This CDR3 spans 13 amino acids. V was cut by 5 bases and J by 4 bases, with 14 bases left in between. Germline CDR1 is DFQATT and CDR2 is SNEGSKA (reference sequence). CDR3: CSAADPVGYGYTF. CDR3 DNA sequence: TGCAGTGCTGCTGATCCGGTGGGCTATGGCTACACCTTC.

This clonotype was counted many times. The J gene is TRBJ1-4, the V gene TRBV28, with D perhaps TRBD1 (6 bases). V lost 6 bases and J lost 13, with 24 bases in between. The CDR3 consists of 15 residues. Germline CDR1 and CDR2: MDHEN and SYDVKM. The CDR3 loop is CASRKPGHPPEGLFF. CDR3 in DNA: TGTGCCAGCAGGAAGCCGGGACACCCCCCCGAGGGACTGTTTTTT.

This clonotype has only a few counts. The chain has TRBV29-1 and TRBJ1-1, with D unclear. The CDR3 sequence is 12 residues long. Between the trimmed V and J ends, which lost 4 bases and 2 bases, there was a span of 8 bases. Germline CDR1 is SQVTM and CDR2 is ANQGSEA. The CDR3 sequence: CSVVADNTEAFF. CDR3 nucleotides: TGCAGCGTTGTGGCAGATAACACTGAAGCTTTCTTT.

The table lists this clonotype with many counts. The J gene is TRBJ2-3, the V gene TRBV12-3 or TRBV12-4; 7 nucleotides align to TRBD2. V shed 8 bases, J shed 6 bases, and the junction held 8 bases outside the gene matches. The CDR3 is 13 residues long. CDR3 protein: CASSTSEYDTQYF. CDR3 bases: TGTGCCAGCTCCACTAGCGAATATGATACGCAGTATTTT.

This clonotype has ten or more counts. J is TRBJ1-1 and V is TRBV20-1; D unclear. Germline CDR1 is DFQATT and CDR2 is SNEGSKA (reference sequence). The length of the CDR3 is 13 residues. The CDR3 is CSARRAANTEAFF. In DNA, the CDR3 is TGCAGCGCGAGGCGGGCCGCCAACACTGAAGCTTTCTTT.

The CDR3 DNA follows: TGTGCCACAAGTACAGGAATGAACACTGAAGCTTTCTTT. Translation gives CATSTGMNTEAFF. The chain recombines TRBV24-1 with TRBJ1-1, with D perhaps TRBD1 (5 bases). The CDR3 is 13 amino acids. The germline V and J ends were trimmed by 10 bases and 0 bases, with 11 bases remaining between them. Germline CDR1 reads KGHDR; CDR2 reads SFDVKD.

This clonotype appeared many times. This chain uses TRBV12-3 or TRBV12-4 with TRBJ1-5, with unresolved D. Trimming shortened V by 3 bases and J by 3 bases, and 6 bases separated the two germline ends. The CDR3 is made up of 13 amino acids. DNA for the CDR3: TGTGCCAGCAGTTTTAACTTCAATCAGCCCCAGCATTTT. Translation: CASSFNFNQPQHF.

This clonotype was counted at least ten times. This rearrangement joins TRBV9 to TRBJ2-5; D is unresolved. CDR1 and CDR2 (germline): SGDLS, YYNGEE. This CDR3 spans 15 amino acids. Trimming took off 0 bases at V and 5 bases at J, with 14 bases between the two ends. CDR3 protein: CASSVALRPEETQYF. CDR3 DNA sequence: TGTGCCAGCAGCGTAGCTTTAAGGCCGGAGGAGACCCAGTACTTC.

This clonotype was detected many times. J is TRBJ2-4 and V is TRBV5-6, with D perhaps being TRBD1 or TRBD2 (5 bases each). The germline gives CDR1 SGHDT, CDR2 YYEEEE. The CDR3 consists of 18 residues. V was trimmed by 4 bases and J by 1 base, leaving 21 bases between them. The CDR3 is CASSLWTLVMSAKNIQYF. DNA for the CDR3: TGTGCCAGCAGCCTGTGGACACTAGTAATGTCTGCCAAAAACATTCAGTACTTC.

This clonotype was picked up many times. The chain couples TRBV29-1 to TRBJ1-1; 7 bases are shared with TRBD1. The V gene end was trimmed by 0 bases and the J gene end by 7 bases; junction bases not matched to a gene: 11. This CDR3 has 15 amino acids. Germline V gene lookup returns CDR1 SQVTM and CDR2 ANQGSEA. CDR3 coding DNA: TGCAGCGTTGAAGATCAGAGGGGGCAATTGAGTGAAGCTTTCTTT. Encoded protein: CSVEDQRGQLSEAFF.

This clonotype was counted ten times or more. The gene calls are TRBV28 and TRBJ1-1; D perhaps matches TRBD1 (6 bases). The V gene's germline CDR1 is MDHEN and CDR2 SYDVKM. This CDR3 is 14 amino acids long. V lost 5 bases, J lost 4 bases, and 14 bases lay in between. The CDR3 sequence is CASSTGQSGTEAFF. CDR3 nucleotides: TGTGCCAGCAGTACAGGGCAGTCGGGCACTGAAGCTTTCTTT.

This clonotype was picked up many times. V is TRBV20-1 and J is TRBJ2-1, with 9 bases matching TRBD2. CDR3 length equals 13 residues. Trimming removed 4 bases from V and 4 bases from J; junction bases left unmatched: 2. The V gene's germline CDR1 is DFQATT and CDR2 SNEGSKA (reference sequence). The chain's CDR3 is CSATSGNYNEQFF. The CDR3 DNA is TGCAGTGCTACTAGCGGGAATTACAATGAGCAGTTCTTC.

This clonotype was counted ten times or more. The chain recombines TRBV10-3 with TRBJ2-7; D might be TRBD2 (5 bases). The germline V gene encodes CDR1 ENHRY and CDR2 SYGVKD. The CDR3 has 12 residues. V lost 6 bases to trimming and J lost 6 bases, with 12 bases between them. CDR3 region: CAIRPDSREQYF. The CDR3 bases are TGTGCCATCAGGCCGGACTCCCGCGAGCAGTACTTC.